These 7 T cell receptor beta chains originate from one sample sequenced in a study of cytomegalovirus exposure and HLA in healthy donors. PCR primers comprised 60 Vbeta and 13 Jbeta primers. Method: immunoSEQ multiplex PCR; TCRdb's copy keeps in-frame clones and lacks some. There are 35,000 to 45,000 clones in the sample, with 2.5% to 3.5% held by the top ten. Specimen: PBMCs. These receptors came from a woman in her 30s in good health and CMV-seropositive.

V usage is TRBV6-5 and J usage is TRBJ2-2; TRBD2 agrees at 9 bases. The CDR3 runs to 15 residues. Trimming removed 7 bases from V and 7 bases from J; junction bases left unmatched: 10. Germline CDR1 reads MNHEY; CDR2 reads SVGAGI. DNA for the CDR3: TGTGCCAGCATCCATAGCGGGGGCCAAGGCGGGGAGCTGTTTTTT. Its protein is CASIHSGGQGGELFF.

The chain uses TRBV5-4 and TRBJ2-2; 7 bases align to TRBD2. This CDR3 has 15 amino acids. Trimming at V came to 4 bases and at J to 5 bases, leaving 8 bases not matched to a gene. Per germline, CDR1 SGHNT and CDR2 YYREEE (reference sequence). The CDR3 region is CASSERLADTGELFF. CDR3 coding DNA: TGTGCCAGCAGCGAAAGACTAGCAGATACCGGGGAGCTGTTTTTT.

J is TRBJ2-5 and V is TRBV18; 7 bases are a match to TRBD1. The end of the DNA fits TRBJ2-7 better, so the J call may be wrong. This CDR3 region has 13 residues. Germline CDR1 reads KGHSH; CDR2 reads LQKENI. This chain's CDR3 is CASSRRGNDEQYF. CDR3 nucleotides: TGTGCCAGCTCACGCAGGGGGAACGACGAGCAGTACTTC.

CDR3 in amino acids: CASSPGQGIGEQYF. In DNA, the CDR3 is TGCGCCAGCAGCCCCGGACAGGGAATTGGCGAGCAGTACTTC. The rearrangement links TRBV5-1 to TRBJ2-7; 8 nucleotides agree with TRBD1. Germline CDR1 is SGHRS and CDR2 is YFSETQ. Trimming took 4 bases from V and 6 from J; bases not matched to a gene: 9. The CDR3 totals 14 residues.

In the case of this clone: The junction shows a germline mismatch at one end, possibly a read error. The rearrangement uses TRBV15 and TRBJ1-4; TRBD1 matches 7 bases. CDR1 and CDR2 (germline): LNHNV, YYDKDF (reference sequence). CDR3 length: 13 amino acids. CDR3: CATSRERQGSSSF. CDR3 bases: TGTGCCACCAGCAGAGAAAGACAGGGATCTTCCTCTTTT.

The chain joins TRBV11-3 to TRBJ1-3; D is undetermined. This CDR3 is built from 16 residues. Trimming left V 1 base short and J 3 bases short, with 13 bases between. The V gene's germline CDR1 is SGHNT and CDR2 YENEEA. The CDR3 protein is CASSLVSGSYGNTIYF. CDR3 coding DNA: TGTGCCAGCAGCTTAGTGTCCGGGTCTTATGGAAACACCATATATTTT.

The rearrangement links TRBV7-2 to TRBJ1-2; D is unclear. V was cut by 4 bases and J by 4 bases, with 16 bases left in between. There are 15 residues in the CDR3. CDR1 is SGHTA, CDR2 FQGNSA, per germline. CDR3 sequence (DNA): TGTGCCAGCAGCTCGCCCGCGGAATGGCGCTATGGCTACACCTTC. It yields the protein CASSSPAEWRYGYTF. Full variable domain (missing parts from reference TRBV7-2 and TRBJ1-2): GAGVSQSPSNKVTEKGKDVELRCDPISGHTALYWYRQSLGQGLEFLIYFQGNSAPDKSGLPSDRFSAERTGGSVSTLTIQRTQQEDSAVYLCASSSPAEWRYGYTFGSGTRLTVV.